These 32 T cell receptor beta chains originate from one sample sequenced in a study of cytomegalovirus exposure and HLA in healthy donors. PCR amplification relied on 60 Vbeta primers (plus 13 Jbeta primers). TCRdb's table, derived via immunoSEQ multiplex PCR, lists solely in-frame clones and lacks some. The sample lists some 150,000 clones, almost 80% occurring once. Specimen: PBMCs. The receptors originated from a woman aged 50 to 60 in good health and CMV-seronegative.

This sequence joins TRBV5-4 and TRBJ1-6, with a weak D call TRBD1 (5 bases). This CDR3 is built from 15 residues. Between the trimmed V and J ends, which lost 2 bases and 5 bases, there was a span of 11 bases. The germline CDR1 and CDR2 sequences are SGHNT and YYREEE (reference sequence). The CDR3 DNA is TGTGCCAGCAGCTTCCCCCCAGGGAATAATTCACCCCTCCACTTT. It encodes CASSFPPGNNSPLHF.

The chain combines TRBV5-1 with TRBJ1-1; TRBD1 is a possible D gene (5 bases). The CDR3 is made up of 15 amino acids. Trimming took 0 bases from V and 5 from J, leaving 14 bases between them. Germline CDR1 and CDR2: SGHRS and YFSETQ. The CDR3 coding sequence is TGCGCCAGCAGCTTGGGGTGGGGCGGGAAGACTGAAGCTTTCTTT. Protein sequence: CASSLGWGGKTEAFF.

J is TRBJ1-1 and V is TRBV2; D possibly corresponds to TRBD1 (6 bases). Germline-derived CDR1 and CDR2 are SNHLY and FYNNEI. The V end lost 4 bases, the J end lost 11 bases, and 17 bases lay between the germline ends. There are 13 residues in the CDR3. CDR3 sequence: CASSVTGSVGAFF. CDR3 coding DNA: TGTGCCAGCAGTGTAACAGGGTCGGTCGGGGCTTTCTTT. Looking up the rest from reference TRBV2 and TRBJ1-1 gives the full variable domain: EPEVTQTPSHQVTQMGQEVILRCVPISNHLYFYWYRQILGQKVEFLVSFYNNEISEKSEIFDDQFSVERPDGSNFTLKIRSTKLEDSAMYFCASSVTGSVGAFFGQGTRLTVV.

The chain couples TRBV6-5 to TRBJ2-1; D not resolved. The CDR3 totals 15 residues. Germline CDR1 MNHEY, CDR2 SVGAGI. V was pared by 0 bases and J by 8 bases, with 14 bases between. CDR3 nucleotides: TGTGCCAGCAGTTACTCCATCTTCGGAGCGTATGAGCAGTTCTTC. Amino acid sequence: CASSYSIFGAYEQFF.

This sequence joins TRBV27 and TRBJ2-6, with TRBD1 identical over 8 bases. Losses at the gene ends were 5 bases for V and 0 bases for J; bases not matched to a gene: 6. This CDR3 region has 17 residues. The germline V gene has CDR1 MNHEY and CDR2 SMNVEV (reference sequence). CDR3 region: CASSLTGAASGANVLTF. For the CDR3, the DNA is TGTGCCAGCAGTCTGACAGGGGCTGCCTCTGGGGCCAACGTCCTGACTTTC.

The rearrangement links TRBV5-6 to TRBJ2-7, with 9 bases matching TRBD2. The CDR3 is 15 residues long. Germline V gene lookup returns CDR1 SGHDT and CDR2 YYEEEE. V dropped 0 bases and J dropped 1; count of bases not matched to a gene: 2. CDR3 residues: CASSLGAGGSYEQYF. The CDR3 DNA is TGTGCCAGCAGCTTGGGGGCGGGGGGGTCCTACGAGCAGTACTTC. The whole variable domain, filled in from reference TRBV5-6 and TRBJ2-7, reads DAGVTQSPTHLIKTRGQQVTLRCSPKSGHDTVSWYQQALGQGPQFIFQYYEEEERQRGNFPDRFSGHQFPNYSSELNVNALLLGDSALYLCASSLGAGGSYEQYFGPGTRLTVT.

The chain combines TRBV27 with TRBJ2-7, with TRBD1 as a possible D gene (6 bases). The CDR3 length is 14 residues. V lost 5 bases and J lost 0, with 11 bases in between. Germline-derived CDR1 and CDR2 are MNHEY and SMNVEV (reference sequence). This chain's CDR3 is CASSPRGSSYEQYF. For the CDR3, the DNA is TGTGCCAGCAGTCCCAGGGGTTCCTCCTACGAGCAGTACTTC.

This rearrangement joins TRBV28 to TRBJ2-2, with 7 bases lining up with TRBD1. CDR3 length: 15 amino acids. CDR1 is MDHEN, CDR2 SYDVKM, per germline. With V trimmed by 6 bases and J by 6 bases, 10 bases remained unmatched. This CDR3 reads CASRQTGNSPGELFF. In DNA form, the CDR3 reads TGTGCCAGCAGGCAGACAGGGAATTCCCCCGGGGAGCTGTTTTTT.

The table lists this clone with a count of one. This chain connects TRBV4-1 to TRBJ1-1; D possibly corresponds to TRBD1 (6 bases). The CDR3 sequence is 14 residues long. The V end was cut by 4 bases, the J end by 8 bases, with 17 bases between. CDR1 and CDR2 (germline): MGHRA, YSYEKL. CDR3 region: CASSRGGKGQEAFF. The CDR3 nucleotides read TGCGCCAGCAGCCGAGGGGGAAAAGGACAAGAAGCTTTCTTT.

The chain carries TRBV10-2 and TRBJ1-3; D may be TRBD1 (5 bases). V lost 4 bases to trimming and J lost 1 base, with 8 bases between them. Germline-derived CDR1 and CDR2 are WSHSY and SAAADI. This CDR3 has 14 amino acids. In nucleotides, the CDR3 is TGCGCCAGCAGTGCCCAGGGATCTGGAAACACCATATATTTT. Residues: CASSAQGSGNTIYF.

The rearrangement joins TRBV19 to TRBJ1-1; D call uncertain. Germline V gives CDR1 LNHDA, CDR2 SQIVND (reference sequence). V gave up 7 bases and J gave up 2 bases, with 26 bases separating them. The CDR3 loop spans 18 amino acids. CDR3 DNA sequence: TGTGCCAGTACCCTAAACCCCGGCGGGGATTGGTTCAACACTGAAGCTTTCTTT. Residues: CASTLNPGGDWFNTEAFF.

The chain employs TRBV27 and TRBJ2-1; D might be TRBD2 (6 bases). This CDR3 is built from 13 residues. Looked up from germline, CDR1 is MNHEY and CDR2 is SMNVEV (reference sequence). V lost 6 bases and J lost 2, with 8 bases in between. CDR3: CASSSGAYNEQFF. Here the CDR3 DNA reads TGTGCCAGCAGCTCGGGGGCCTACAATGAGCAGTTCTTC.

V usage is TRBV7-2 and J usage is TRBJ2-4; tentatively, D is TRBD2 (5 bases). Looked up from germline, CDR1 is SGHTA and CDR2 is FQGNSA. This CDR3 has 13 residues. Trimming stripped 3 bases from V and 3 bases from J, with 6 bases between. CDR3 sequence: CASSLRVKNIQYF. CDR3 nucleotide sequence: TGTGCCAGCAGCTTGCGGGTCAAAAACATTCAGTACTTC.

The chain combines TRBV7-2 with TRBJ2-7, with D possibly being TRBD2 (6 bases). Germline CDR1 is SGHTA and CDR2 is FQGNSA. V lost 5 bases, J lost 6 bases, and 23 bases lay in between. The CDR3 is 16 residues long. The DNA of the CDR3 is TGTGCCAGCAGCGTCAACGCCTGGGGAGGCAAGCGCGAGCAGTACTTC. It codes for CASSVNAWGGKREQYF.

This clone has only one observation. The rearrangement uses TRBV4-3 and TRBJ2-5, with a tentative D call TRBD1 (5 bases). CDR1 is LGHNA and CDR2 is YSLEER in the germline V gene. This CDR3 is 15 amino acids long. V shed 0 bases and J shed 1 base, with 9 bases lying between them. The CDR3: CASSQEIRVQETQYF. The CDR3 DNA reads TGCGCCAGCAGCCAAGAAATCAGGGTCCAAGAGACCCAGTACTTC.

The chain combines TRBV27 with TRBJ2-2; D is perhaps TRBD1 (5 bases). The CDR3 length is 15 residues. Deletions cut 1 base from V and 3 bases from J, with 9 bases between. Germline values: CDR1 MNHEY, CDR2 SMNVEV (reference sequence). DNA of the CDR3: TGTGCCAGCAGTTTATACCCAGGGTACACCGGGGAGCTGTTTTTT. Translating gives CASSLYPGYTGELFF.

In its sample, this clone was seen a few times. The chain links TRBV5-5 to TRBJ2-3, with D possibly being TRBD1 (5 bases). Trimming removed 2 bases at V and 5 bases at J, with 21 bases between. From germline, CDR1 is SGHKS and CDR2 YYEKEE (reference sequence). The CDR3 length is 17 residues. The CDR3 sequence is CASSFGPRRGSGDTQYF. DNA of the CDR3: TGTGCCAGCAGCTTTGGGCCCCGAAGGGGATCGGGAGATACGCAGTATTTT.

This chain joins TRBV7-2 and TRBJ1-1; TRBD1 matches at 7 bases. Trimming removed 1 base from V and 1 base from J; junction bases left unmatched: 9. CDR1 is SGHTA, CDR2 FQGNSA, per germline. The CDR3 contains 17 residues. CDR3 sequence: CASSLGDRPAWNTEAFF. The CDR3 nucleotides are TGTGCCAGCAGCTTAGGGGACAGACCGGCCTGGAACACTGAAGCTTTCTTT.

This clone was observed a handful of times. This chain uses TRBV2 with TRBJ2-5, with 9 bases lining up with TRBD2. Per germline, CDR1 SNHLY and CDR2 FYNNEI. There are 16 residues in the CDR3. J lost 0 bases, V lost 7 bases, and 9 bases had no gene match. CDR3 protein: CASMWNSGGNQETQYF. CDR3 DNA sequence: TGTGCCAGCATGTGGAATAGCGGGGGCAACCAAGAGACCCAGTACTTC.

This chain joins TRBV29-1 and TRBJ2-1; 12 nucleotides align to TRBD2. With 6 bases clipped from V and 8 bases from J, the junction kept 5 bases outside the gene matches. Looked up from germline, CDR1 is SQVTM and CDR2 is ANQGSEA. CDR3 length: 13 amino acids. Here the CDR3 DNA reads TGCAGCGTGACTAGCGGGAGTCTGGATGAGCAGTTCTTC. Residues: CSVTSGSLDEQFF.

This clone was found once. The gene calls are TRBV6-1 and TRBJ1-5; no reliable D call. The length of the CDR3 is 17 residues. Germline CDR1 and CDR2: MNHNS and SASEGT. The V gene lost 4 bases and the J gene lost 6 bases, with 22 bases spanning the gap. CDR3 nucleotide sequence: TGTGCCAGCAGTGTTATAGTTTTTGGACTTACCGGTCAGCCCCAGCATTTT. It is translated as CASSVIVFGLTGQPQHF.

This clone showed up just once. The rearrangement links TRBV2 to TRBJ2-4; no firm D call. This CDR3 region has 14 residues. Germline CDR1 is SNHLY and CDR2 is FYNNEI. Trimming shortened V by 6 bases and J by 0 bases, and 9 bases separated the two germline ends. The DNA for the CDR3 is TGTGCCAGCAGCGCCCCGGGAGCCAAAAACATTCAGTACTTC. It codes for CASSAPGAKNIQYF. Combining the CDR3 with reference TRBV2 and TRBJ2-4 gives the whole variable domain EPEVTQTPSHQVTQMGQEVILRCVPISNHLYFYWYRQILGQKVEFLVSFYNNEISEKSEIFDDQFSVERPDGSNFTLKIRSTKLEDSAMYFCASSAPGAKNIQYFGAGTRLSVL.

The chain has TRBV23-1 and TRBJ1-1, with D perhaps TRBD1 (5 bases). TRBV23-1 is labeled an ORF, and its function is uncertain. Deletions cut 0 bases from V and 4 bases from J, with 12 bases between. CDR3 size: 15 residues. The CDR3 coding sequence is TGCGCCAGCAGTCAATCGTGGCAGGGAGGCACTGAAGCTTTCTTT. Its protein product is CASSQSWQGGTEAFF.

The chain couples TRBV4-3 to TRBJ2-6, with 7 bases lining up with TRBD1. This CDR3 is built from 17 residues. The germline gives CDR1 LGHNA, CDR2 YSLEER. J lost 2 bases, V lost 1 base, and 5 bases had no gene match. CDR3 region: CASSQVGDRAGANVLTF. The CDR3 DNA is TGCGCCAGCAGCCAAGTGGGCGACAGGGCTGGGGCCAACGTCCTGACTTTC.

This clone was counted a single time. The J gene is TRBJ2-3, the V gene TRBV11-3; TRBD1 agrees at 9 bases. Unmatched junction bases numbered 4, after V lost 3 bases and J lost 6 bases. Per germline, CDR1 SGHNT and CDR2 YENEEA. The CDR3 is 14 residues long. The CDR3 DNA reads TGTGCCAGCAGCTTGAGACAGGGGGATGATACGCAGTATTTT. It translates to CASSLRQGDDTQYF.

J is TRBJ1-5 and V is TRBV6-5; D is ambiguous. V was clipped by 3 bases and J by 2 bases, with 11 bases between them. The V gene's germline CDR1 is MNHEY and CDR2 SVGAGI. The CDR3 has 15 residues. The CDR3 reads CASSYRGNGNQPQHF. The CDR3 nucleotides read TGTGCCAGCAGTTATCGTGGCAATGGCAATCAGCCCCAGCATTTT.

This chain joins TRBV28 and TRBJ1-2, with unresolved D. CDR3 length equals 13 residues. The V gene lost 6 bases and the J gene lost 0 bases, with 8 bases spanning the gap. Germline V gene data show CDR1 as MDHEN and CDR2 as SYDVKM. The CDR3, as DNA: TGTGCCAGCAGACCACAGACTAACTATGGCTACACCTTC. Its protein product is CASRPQTNYGYTF.

The chain joins TRBV18 to TRBJ1-4, with a possible D match to TRBD1 (5 bases). The V end was cut by 5 bases, the J end by 1 base, with 14 bases between. This CDR3 region has 16 residues. Germline values: CDR1 KGHSH, CDR2 LQKENI. The CDR3 region has the DNA TGTGCCAGCTCAGAGCCTCGGGGGGGAACTAATGAAAAACTGTTTTTT. Amino acids: CASSEPRGGTNEKLFF.

A remark on this clone: Other DNA sequences of this sample code for an identical CDR3. V usage is TRBV4-3 and J usage is TRBJ1-2; TRBD1 might be the D (6 bases). The CDR3 sequence is 13 residues long. Germline V gene lookup returns CDR1 LGHNA and CDR2 YSLEER. V was pared by 1 base and J by 5 bases, with 8 bases between. The CDR3 nucleotides read TGCGCCAGCAGCCAAGGCCAGGGGTATGGCTACACCTTC. Amino acid sequence: CASSQGQGYGYTF.

The count of this clone is one. The rearrangement links TRBV5-1 to TRBJ2-5, with D possibly being TRBD2 (6 bases). Trimming pared 0 bases from V and 5 bases from J, leaving 14 bases between. There are 15 residues in the CDR3. Germline V gene lookup returns CDR1 SGHRS and CDR2 YFSETQ. CDR3 bases: TGCGCCAGCAGCTTGGGGGGGGATAGAGCGGAGACCCAGTACTTC. Encoded protein: CASSLGGDRAETQYF.

The CDR3 here is CASSFRGPWNEQFF. In DNA form, the CDR3 reads TGTGCCAGCAGTTTCAGGGGCCCGTGGAATGAGCAGTTCTTC. V gene TRBV27 combines with J gene TRBJ2-1, with a weak D call TRBD1 (6 bases). The CDR3 contains 14 residues. With 3 bases removed from V and 7 bases from J, the gap between germline ends came to 13 bases. The germline V gene has CDR1 MNHEY and CDR2 SMNVEV (reference sequence).

This clone was seen a few times. The CDR3 DNA reads as TGTGCCAGCTGCGAAGGGGCAGGGGATCAGCCCCAGCATTTT. The encoded protein is CASCEGAGDQPQHF. The V gene is TRBV6-1, the J gene TRBJ1-5, with a possible D match to TRBD1 (6 bases). Germline V CDR1 and CDR2: MNHNS, SASEGT. Trimming stripped 8 bases from V and 5 bases from J, with 16 bases between. The CDR3 is made up of 14 amino acids.